The rows below give T cell receptor beta chains drawn from one sample of a study of OX40 agonist ivuxolimab in advanced cancers. Repertoires were generated with immunoSEQ multiplex PCR, while TCRdb's copy carries only in-frame clones and drops some. The data show fewer than 80,000 clones, more than 60% seen once. This specimen consisted of CD4+ or CD8+ T cells sorted from blood, obtained in a trial of the OX40 agonist ivuxolimab. The receptors derive from an adult with an advanced solid tumor such as melanoma, head and neck, liver or kidney cancer. Each CDR3 is given without its conserved first and last residue. The order of the fields is V gene, CDR3 protein.

TRBV27	ATSRDRDRTYGYT
TRBV5-1	ASSLARDRVNTEAF
TRBV20-1	SAASDTEQF
TRBV9	ASSVGQVTELTEAF
TRBV25-1	ASSERVSGDNEQF
TRBV6-1	ASSEDDNTLNEKLF
TRBV30	AWDRGSGANVLT
TRBV9	ASSGEWGQGGNTIY
TRBV15	ATSRVLGAYEQY
TRBV15	ATSRDRDRGREQY
TRBV28	ASRAPRGVHNEQF
TRBV6-4	ASSDSRDTGELF
TRBV15	ATSRGPEGNEKLF
TRBV6-1	ASSVPGRRYQETQY
TRBV5-8	ASSLMSVGGTEAF
TRBV18	ASSPLRGFDYNEQF
TRBV12-5	ASGLVRWGVGSSSGNTIY
TRBV11-3	ASSPDRYEQY
TRBV7-2	ASSRGQGDGELF
TRBV6-5	ASSYSDSNEQF
TRBV5-1	ASSWDRNTGELF
TRBV15	ATSSGVEESGFNEQF
TRBV6-1	ASSELAGSDTQY
TRBV10-3	AISESGEAVQPQH
TRBV27	ASSSREGDTQY
TRBV7-2	ASSREAGGSETQY
TRBV15	ATSRGPSSTDTQY
TRBV6-1	ASSDGQGEVYGYT
TRBV2	ASSLPGQGNYGYT
TRBV2	ASGNWRGYEQF
TRBV10-3	AISEGSSSYEQY
TRBV11-1	ASSALRETQY
TRBV7-2	ASSPGGGSNQPQH
TRBV4-1	ASSQDAGLAGGYEQF
TRBV11-2	ARGPLPYEQY
TRBV5-1	ASSNLGRGFTGELF
TRBV6-1	ASSQGTGGFGYT
TRBV4-2	ASTLERQSNEKLF
TRBV6-5	ASSYRQGKAEAF
TRBV30	AWTLAGGPNIQY
TRBV7-2	ASSLRQGYEQY
TRBV10-3	AIRDRGTDTQY